The clone carrying this T cell receptor (beta chain) was observed many times. Antigen: not known. This record belongs to a study of metastatic and nonmetastatic thyroid tumors. Study background: Comparative analysis of repertoires was undertaken across blood and tumor or nodule tissue obtained from malignant and benign thyroid patients.

Per the study methods: Clinicopathological groups supplied CDR3 differences that were used to build a distant-metastasis classifier for papillary thyroid cancer. TCRdb called clones again from the PCR reads with MiXCR. These V and J calls derive from TCRdb rather than the authors' analysis. The sample lists roughly 34,000 clones, about 15% occurring once. Unmatched junction bases numbered 16, after V lost 1 base and J lost 5 bases. This CDR3 is 19 amino acids long. CDR1 is GTSNPN, CDR2 SVGIG, per germline (reference sequence). Study findings and constraints: Benign nodules reportedly had significantly lower TCR beta diversity than malignant thyroid tumors in blood and tumor.

Not a single patient had been given any form of treatment at any point before undergoing thyroid surgery. The source is a male donor with papillary thyroid cancer or a benign thyroid nodule (not recorded which). Some clones in this sample may be carry-over from other donors' samples. V gene TRBV30 combines with J gene TRBJ2-1, with 11 bases lining up with TRBD2. The sequencing input was blood. CDR3 residues: CAWSGLRSSGRALDNEQFF. The CDR3 DNA reads as TGTGCCTGGAGTGGTCTCAGGAGTAGCGGGAGGGCCCTGGACAATGAGCAGTTCTTC.